The 4 T cell receptor beta chains below all came from one sample that was sequenced in a study of blood T cell repertoires in COVID-19. Sequencing was performed with immunoSEQ multiplex PCR; in TCRdb, only in-frame clones are kept and a portion is missing. In the table there are under 250,000 clones, roughly four fifths of which are singletons. The sample consisted of peripheral blood. The receptor source for this set is a woman aged 40-49 years with acute or convalescent COVID-19.

J is TRBJ2-7 and V is TRBV7-8, with unresolved D. Germline CDR1 is SGHVS and CDR2 is FQNEAQ. The CDR3 is made up of 11 amino acids. The germline V and J ends were trimmed by 2 bases and 5 bases, with 4 bases remaining between them. CDR3: CASSLIDEQYF. DNA for the CDR3: TGTGCCAGCAGCTTAATCGACGAGCAGTACTTC.

This clone came up a few times. V and J are TRBV27 and TRBJ1-1, with 7 bases that match TRBD1. The germline gives CDR1 MNHEY, CDR2 SMNVEV (reference sequence). The CDR3 length is 15 residues. After removal of 8 bases from V and 4 bases from J, the junction contained 13 bases not matched to a gene. CDR3 in DNA: TGTGCCAGCCACTTACTGAGACAGGGCTCCACTGAAGCTTTCTTT. Residues: CASHLLRQGSTEAFF.

The chain has TRBV5-5 and TRBJ2-7; D gene uncertain. The V gene lost 4 bases and the J gene lost 2 bases, with 10 bases spanning the gap. This CDR3 spans 13 amino acids. The germline gives CDR1 SGHKS, CDR2 YYEKEE (reference sequence). The CDR3 DNA follows: TGTGCCAGCAGCCTGACTGATACCTACGAGCAGTACTTC. Protein product: CASSLTDTYEQYF.

The V call is TRBV11-2, the J call TRBJ2-3, with D maybe TRBD1 (6 bases). CDR3 length: 14 amino acids. From germline, CDR1 is SGHAT and CDR2 FQNNGV. The germline V and J ends were trimmed by 7 bases and 6 bases, with 17 bases remaining between them. DNA of the CDR3: TGTGCCAGCAACAAAAACAGGGCGGTGGATACGCAGTATTTT. As protein: CASNKNRAVDTQYF.